In its sample, the clone carrying this TCR beta chain was seen many times. Authors of the study amplified TCR beta CDR3 regions from RNA transcripts. Carried out on the TCR CDR3, a first-round RT-PCR used the HTBI primer set. Using its own MiXCR run on the multiplex PCR reads, TCRdb lists one record per CDR3 protein. The sample has about 380,000 distinct CDR3 sequences; approximately 17% are singletons. These data are taken from a study of T cells in Graves' hyperthyroidism and ophthalmopathy. Germline CDR1 is MNHNS and CDR2 is SASEGT. The CDR3 has 15 amino acids. Trimming cost V 4 bases and J 1 base; bases outside gene matches: 6.

The TCR originated in a man aged 18-30 years with Graves' ophthalmopathy. V usage is TRBV6-1 and J usage is TRBJ2-5; 7 bases align to TRBD1. Sequencing used blood. Here the CDR3 reads CASSGLTGLQETQYF. CDR3 coding DNA: TGTGCCAGCAGTGGCCTGACAGGGCTCCAAGAGACCCAGTACTTC.